A few counts support the clone carrying this TCR beta chain. The antigen remains unidentified. General observations from the study: Tumor-infiltrating Treg TCR alpha and beta sequences overlapped most with tumor naive CD4+ T cells, then blood naive. Tumor memory CD4+ T cell TCR gene usage was found to cluster with blood and lymph node memory CD4+ cells and with lymph node naive CD4+ cells.

Memory CD4+ T cells were sorted as CD4+CD45RO+CD25- cells. The CDR3 has 14 residues. V dropped 2 bases and J dropped 4; count of bases not matched to a gene: 2. Germline CDR1 SGHKS, CDR2 YYEKEE (reference sequence). Using its own MiXCR run on the 5' RACE reads, TCRdb lists one record per CDR3 protein. In the table there are about 64,000 distinct CDR3 sequences, roughly 22% of which are singletons. What was sequenced was memory CD4+ T cells sorted from a lymph node. As to subset: memory CD4+ T cells, CD4+CD45RO+CD25-. The rearrangement links TRBV5-5 to TRBJ2-7; 11 nucleotides line up with TRBD2. The clonotype comes from a female donor with breast cancer. The CDR3 DNA sequence: TGTGCCAGCAGCTTAGGGACTAGCGGTTACGAGCAGTACTTC. Protein: CASSLGTSGYEQYF.